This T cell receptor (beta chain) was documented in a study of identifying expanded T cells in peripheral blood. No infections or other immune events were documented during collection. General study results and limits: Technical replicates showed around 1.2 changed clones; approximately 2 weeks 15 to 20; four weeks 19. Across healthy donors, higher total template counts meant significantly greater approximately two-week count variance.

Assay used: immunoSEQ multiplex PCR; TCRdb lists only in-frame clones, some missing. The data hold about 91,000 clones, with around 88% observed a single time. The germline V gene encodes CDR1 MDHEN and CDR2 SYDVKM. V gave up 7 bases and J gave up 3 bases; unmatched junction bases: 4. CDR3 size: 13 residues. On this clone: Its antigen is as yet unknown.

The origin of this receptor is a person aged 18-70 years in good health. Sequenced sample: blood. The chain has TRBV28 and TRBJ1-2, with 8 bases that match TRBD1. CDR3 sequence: CASTPDRDYGYTF. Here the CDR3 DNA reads TGTGCCAGCACCCCGGACAGGGACTATGGCTACACCTTC.